This is a list of T cell receptor beta chains from one sample in a study of T cell responses to AZD1222 COVID-19 vaccine. Only in-frame clones appear in the TCRdb table, and some are missing; sequencing was by immunoSEQ multiplex PCR. The sample lists some 64,000 clones, over 60% occurring once. The starting material was peripheral blood, obtained on day 0 of AZD1222 vaccination. These receptor sequences come from an adult in good health. Both conserved end residues are trimmed from each CDR3. Each record gives: V gene, D gene, clone size, CDR3 protein. The D gene is left open where the match is weak. Some rows have no size entry. The others give once, few or many, or a class for an expanded clone.

v_gene: TRBV19; d_gene: .; abundance: .; CDR3aa: ASSIGAGPGLVDEQF
v_gene: TRBV2; d_gene: .; abundance: .; CDR3aa: ASTLLGQGNNQPQH
v_gene: TRBV9; d_gene: TRBD1; abundance: .; CDR3aa: ASSRTGPTDTQY
v_gene: TRBV19; d_gene: .; abundance: .; CDR3aa: ASSRGGSPLH
v_gene: TRBV7-9; d_gene: .; abundance: .; CDR3aa: ASSSPGLRSEAF
v_gene: TRBV15; d_gene: .; abundance: .; CDR3aa: ATTSDRNIQY
v_gene: TRBV5-1; d_gene: .; abundance: .; CDR3aa: ASSLEGSNTEAF
v_gene: TRBV15; d_gene: .; abundance: .; CDR3aa: ATSRGGVNSNQPQH
v_gene: TRBV3-1/TRBV3-2; d_gene: .; abundance: .; CDR3aa: ASSQVFTRRKD
v_gene: TRBV7-6; d_gene: TRBD1; abundance: .; CDR3aa: ASSLFSGGDQPQH
v_gene: TRBV25-1; d_gene: .; abundance: .; CDR3aa: ASSESLLTLGGTEAF
v_gene: TRBV6-6; d_gene: TRBD1; abundance: .; CDR3aa: ASTGTGVTEAF
v_gene: TRBV18; d_gene: TRBD1; abundance: .; CDR3aa: ASSPGQASSYNSPLH
v_gene: TRBV28; d_gene: TRBD2; abundance: .; CDR3aa: ASSFSGEGYNEQF
v_gene: TRBV3-1/TRBV3-2; d_gene: TRBD1; abundance: .; CDR3aa: ASSLDRASVVYNEQF
v_gene: TRBV5-1; d_gene: .; abundance: .; CDR3aa: ASARADGYEQY
v_gene: TRBV7-9; d_gene: .; abundance: .; CDR3aa: ASSLGPSQETQY
v_gene: TRBV6-5; d_gene: .; abundance: few; CDR3aa: ASSYSGVEEQY
v_gene: TRBV12-3/TRBV12-4; d_gene: .; abundance: .; CDR3aa: ASAGNYGYT
v_gene: TRBV4-3; d_gene: .; abundance: .; CDR3aa: ASSQDNTEAF
v_gene: TRBV28; d_gene: TRBD1; abundance: .; CDR3aa: ASSNRGAYEQY
v_gene: TRBV4-3; d_gene: .; abundance: .; CDR3aa: ASSRVRLGSIESPLH
v_gene: TRBV3-1/TRBV3-2; d_gene: .; abundance: .; CDR3aa: ASSQDSGNTIY
v_gene: TRBV19; d_gene: .; abundance: medium-sized; CDR3aa: ASTQGGIYGYT
v_gene: TRBV12-3/TRBV12-4; d_gene: .; abundance: .; CDR3aa: ASSPDLLDTQY